This is a list of T cell receptor beta chains from one sample in a study of control samples from healthy donors and cancer patients. Only in-frame clones appear in the TCRdb table, and some are missing; sequencing was by immunoSEQ multiplex PCR. The data contain some 28,000 clones, approximately 90% of them singletons. Sequencing was performed on PBMCs. These receptors came from a woman in her thirties or forties with lung cancer. CDR3s include the opening cysteine and the closing phenylalanine or tryptophan. Clone size is given for some rows only: seen once, a few or many times, or a class if the clone is expanded.

TRBJ2-7,TRBV27,NA,CASSLAIGLTYEQYF
TRBJ1-2,TRBV24-1,NA,CATSDFRDNYGYTF
TRBJ1-1,TRBV13,NA,CASSLEGNTEAFF
TRBJ2-7,TRBV6-5,few,CASSYNGAGAYEQYF
TRBJ1-4,TRBV2,NA,CASSEQPPPTNEKLFF
TRBJ2-4,TRBV7-9,NA,CASSLGSGGPLLAKNIQYF
TRBJ2-3,TRBV4-1,NA,CASSQDLSTSTDTQYF
TRBJ1-1,TRBV5-1,NA,CASSFRGKGVEAFF
TRBJ2-6,TRBV20-1,NA,CSASPVAGANVLTF
TRBJ2-7,TRBV12-3/TRBV12-4,NA,CASTVSAAYEQYF
TRBJ2-7,TRBV4-2,once,CASSQGTPVGEQYF
TRBJ1-4,TRBV19,NA,CASSRRGGTNEKLFF
TRBJ2-7,TRBV29-1,once,CSVEQGAYEQYF
TRBJ2-3,TRBV6-4,few,CASSDSRGGTDTQYF
TRBJ1-1,TRBV21-1,NA,CASSKDIAEAFF
TRBJ2-7,TRBV6-4,NA,CASSDSPNCYEQYF
TRBJ1-5,TRBV19,once,CASSTGVSNQPQHF
TRBJ2-5,TRBV3-1/TRBV3-2,NA,CASSQRFVQETQYF
TRBJ2-1,TRBV18,NA,CASSKGTGGNEQFF
TRBJ1-1,TRBV11-2,NA,CASSFTPGGRNTEAFF
TRBJ2-5,TRBV3-1/TRBV3-2,NA,CASSHGTRHETQYF
TRBJ1-4,TRBV29-1,NA,CSYWDGEKLFF
TRBJ1-1,TRBV6-5,few,CASKWPDEAFF
TRBJ1-4,TRBV6-1,NA,CASSEWTGPTNEKLFF
TRBJ2-7,TRBV27,NA,CASSSTPAPNEQYF
TRBJ2-3,TRBV7-3,NA,CASSDSGGGTDTQYF
TRBJ1-2,TRBV10-3,NA,CAISGQDYGYTF
TRBJ2-1,TRBV15,NA,CATSRPLAGGFYNEQFF
TRBJ2-2,TRBV11-3,NA,CASSLEGMFTGELFF
TRBJ1-2,TRBV7-9,NA,CASSPETGYRYGYTF
TRBJ2-1,TRBV11-2,NA,CASSRVSAGEQFF
TRBJ2-5,TRBV18,NA,CASSLGGQGSPQETQYF
TRBJ1-1,TRBV7-3,NA,CASSPGRNTEAFF
TRBJ1-5,TRBV3-1/TRBV3-2,NA,CASSQDNQPQHF
TRBJ2-2,TRBV4-2,NA,CASSQADLAGNTGELFF
TRBJ1-1,TRBV5-5,NA,CASSLGAGGRDTEAFF
TRBJ1-3,TRBV7-2,NA,CASSSWTVNTIYF
TRBJ2-3,TRBV11-3,NA,CASSLGVIADTQYF
TRBJ2-7,TRBV3-1/TRBV3-2,NA,CASSPGDVGYEQYF